One and the same sample provided the 15 T cell receptor beta chains below, sequenced in a study of T cell responses to AZD1222 COVID-19 vaccine. The method was immunoSEQ multiplex PCR; TCRdb's version includes in-frame clones alone and lacks a portion of them. Among over 150,000 clones listed, 94% were seen once. The sequencing here drew on peripheral blood, taken 28 days after the second AZD1222 dose. These receptors were collected from an adult who received the AZD1222 COVID-19 vaccine.

CDR3 nucleotides: TGTGCCAGCAGTTACGACCATGAGCAGTTCTTC. It translates to CASSYDHEQFF. The rearrangement links TRBV6-8 to TRBJ2-1; D gene uncertain. The germline V and J ends were trimmed by 2 bases and 8 bases, with 4 bases remaining between them. Per the germline V gene, CDR1 is MNHGY and CDR2 is SAAAGT. The CDR3 has 11 amino acids.

The chain links TRBV27 to TRBJ1-5, with D perhaps matching TRBD1 (5 bases). Germline CDR1 reads MNHEY; CDR2 reads SMNVEV (reference sequence). V lost 5 bases to trimming and J lost 3 bases, with 11 bases between them. The CDR3 length is 14 residues. CDR3: CASSRGRFNQPQHF. The CDR3 coding sequence is TGTGCCAGCAGTAGGGGCAGATTCAATCAGCCCCAGCATTTT.

The chain has TRBV7-8 and TRBJ1-4, with D possibly being TRBD1 (6 bases). This CDR3 contains 15 residues. Germline CDR1 SGHVS, CDR2 FQNEAQ. Trimming cost V 6 bases and J 3 bases, with 14 bases left between them. CDR3 DNA sequence: TGTGCCAGCAGTTCGGGGGCCCCCTCTAATGAAAAACTGTTTTTT. This translates into CASSSGAPSNEKLFF.

The rearrangement joins TRBV6-5 to TRBJ2-1; the D is unclear. With 0 bases removed from V and 5 bases from J, the gap between germline ends came to 11 bases. This CDR3 comprises 15 residues. CDR1 and CDR2 from the germline V gene are MNHEY and SVGAGI. As DNA, the CDR3 is TGTGCCAGCAGTTACTCGCGGCTTCAGAACAATGAGCAGTTCTTC. Its translation is CASSYSRLQNNEQFF.

This rearrangement joins TRBV4-1 to TRBJ1-6, with D maybe TRBD1 (5 bases). The CDR3 consists of 14 residues. The ends were cut back, 1 base at V and 10 bases at J, with 11 bases in the middle. Germline-derived CDR1 and CDR2 are MGHRA and YSYEKL. In DNA form, the CDR3 reads TGCGCCAGCAGCCAAGCACCAGAGGGGTCACCCCTCCACTTT. This translates into CASSQAPEGSPLHF.

In nucleotides, the CDR3 is TGTGCCAGCAGCGCAAAAGAGACCCAGTACTTC. Protein product: CASSAKETQYF. The chain employs TRBV11-3 and TRBJ2-5; D unclear. Between the trimmed V and J ends, which lost 5 bases and 3 bases, there was a span of 4 bases. This CDR3 has 11 residues. Germline V gives CDR1 SGHNT, CDR2 YENEEA.

The chain carries TRBV2 and TRBJ2-7, with a tentative D call TRBD1 (6 bases). The CDR3 is 15 amino acids. Germline V CDR1 and CDR2: SNHLY, FYNNEI. With 7 bases removed from V and 2 bases from J, the gap between germline ends came to 18 bases. CDR3 nucleotide sequence: TGTGCCAGCACCATGGACAGTGAGAGAACCTACGAGCAGTACTTC. It translates to CASTMDSERTYEQYF.

The V and J genes are TRBV12-3 or TRBV12-4 and TRBJ1-6, with TRBD1 matching over 7 bases. CDR3 length: 12 amino acids. V gave up 6 bases and J gave up 10 bases; unmatched junction bases: 3. CDR3 bases: TGTGCCAGCAGCCAGGGGGGCTCACCCCTCCACTTT. Translating gives CASSQGGSPLHF.

This chain links TRBV28 with TRBJ1-2; 7 bases agree with TRBD1. Germline CDR1 MDHEN, CDR2 SYDVKM. Trimming at V came to 6 bases and at J to 3 bases, leaving 10 bases not matched to a gene. This CDR3 spans 15 amino acids. The CDR3 coding sequence is TGTGCCAGCAGAGTTTTACGACAGGGTTACTATGGCTACACCTTC. As protein: CASRVLRQGYYGYTF.

The rearrangement links TRBV3-1 (or the pseudogene TRBV3-2) to TRBJ1-5; no definite D call. Trimming removed 1 base at V and 9 bases at J, with 7 bases between. CDR3 length equals 12 residues. CDR1 is LGHDT and CDR2 is YNNKEL in the germline V gene (reference sequence). This CDR3 reads CASSQVGRPQHF. CDR3 bases: TGTGCCAGCAGCCAAGTCGGGAGGCCCCAGCATTTT.

The chain couples TRBV30 to TRBJ1-4; D not certain. Germline assignment: CDR1 GTSNPN and CDR2 SVGIG (reference sequence). V was trimmed by 6 bases and J by 5 bases, leaving 7 bases between them. The CDR3 is 11 amino acids. CDR3 sequence reads: CACTYNEKLFF. CDR3 DNA sequence: TGTGCCTGTACATACAATGAAAAACTGTTTTTT.

The rearrangement joins TRBV21-1 to TRBJ2-2. TRBV21-1 has pseudogene status. This CDR3 spans 13 amino acids. The chain's CDR3 is CASSKPNTGELFF. The CDR3 DNA follows: TGTGCCAGCAGCAAGCCGAACACCGGGGAGCTGTTTTTT.

This chain uses TRBV9 with TRBJ1-4; 12 nucleotides agree with TRBD1. Germline-derived CDR1 and CDR2 are SGDLS and YYNGEE. CDR3 length: 17 amino acids. After removal of 4 bases from V and 5 bases from J, the junction contained 9 bases not matched to a gene. The CDR3 region is CASSPGTGGEVNEKLFF. As DNA, the CDR3 is TGTGCCAGCAGCCCCGGGACAGGGGGCGAGGTAAATGAAAAACTGTTTTTT.

The V gene is TRBV6-1, the J gene TRBJ2-7; D not certain. This CDR3 has 16 amino acids. Trimming pared 1 base from V and 2 bases from J, leaving 15 bases between. Germline CDR1 MNHNS, CDR2 SASEGT. The CDR3 nucleotides are TGTGCCAGCAGTGAAGAAGTCGGCGGACGGACCTACGAGCAGTACTTC. It is translated as CASSEEVGGRTYEQYF.

The V gene is TRBV25-1, the J gene TRBJ2-5; 11 bases align to TRBD2. This CDR3 has 15 amino acids. Germline loops: CDR1 MGHDK, CDR2 SYGVNS. The V and J ends lost 5 bases and 5 bases, in that order; junction bases with no gene match: 7. The CDR3 DNA reads as TGTGCCAGCAGTCATGGGACTAGCGGATGGGAGACCCAGTACTTC. This gives the protein CASSHGTSGWETQYF.